Here is one T cell receptor beta chain with its context. The sample belongs to a study of blood T cell repertoires in COVID-19. As for the study in general: The origin of the acute and convalescent COVID-19 samples was the United States, Italy and Spain. The analysed material was cDNA or gDNA that came from T cells, B-cell-depleted T cells, or PBMCs.

Assay used: immunoSEQ multiplex PCR; TCRdb lists only in-frame clones, some missing. Of around 260,000 clones in the sample, roughly 85% are singletons; the top ten hold roughly 10%. With 9 bases clipped from V and 2 bases from J, the junction kept 3 bases outside the gene matches. The germline gives CDR1 WSHSY, CDR2 SAAADI. CDR3 length equals 14 residues. The sample taken for sequencing was peripheral blood. The clonotype was recovered from a woman aged 45-59 years who had recovered from COVID-19. This chain uses TRBV10-2 with TRBJ2-6; 8 bases fit TRBD2. The CDR3: CASSGGPGANVLTF. The CDR3 DNA is TGCGCCAGTTCGGGAGGGCCTGGGGCCAACGTCCTGACTTTC.